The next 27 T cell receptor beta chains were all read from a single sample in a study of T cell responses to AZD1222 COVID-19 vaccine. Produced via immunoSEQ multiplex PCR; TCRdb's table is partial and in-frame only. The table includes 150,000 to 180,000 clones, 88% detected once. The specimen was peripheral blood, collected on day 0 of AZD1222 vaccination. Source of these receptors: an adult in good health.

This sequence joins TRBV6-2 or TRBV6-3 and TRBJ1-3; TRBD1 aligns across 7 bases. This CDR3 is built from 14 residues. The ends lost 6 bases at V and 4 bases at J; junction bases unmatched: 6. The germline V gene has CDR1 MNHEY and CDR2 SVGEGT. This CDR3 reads CASSRGSVGNTIYF. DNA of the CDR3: TGTGCCAGCAGCAGGGGGTCTGTCGGAAACACCATATATTTT.

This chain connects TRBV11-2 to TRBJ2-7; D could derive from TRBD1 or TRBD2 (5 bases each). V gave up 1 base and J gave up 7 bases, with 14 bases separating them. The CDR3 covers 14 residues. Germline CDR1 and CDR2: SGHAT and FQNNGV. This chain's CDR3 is CASSLAGDASEQYF. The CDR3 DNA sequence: TGTGCCAGCAGCTTAGCTGGGGACGCGTCTGAGCAGTACTTC.

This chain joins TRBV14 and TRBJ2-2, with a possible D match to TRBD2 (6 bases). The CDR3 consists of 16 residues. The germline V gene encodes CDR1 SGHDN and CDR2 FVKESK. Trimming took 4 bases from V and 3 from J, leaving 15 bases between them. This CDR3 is CASSPLGTSYTGELFF. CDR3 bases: TGTGCCAGCAGCCCGCTAGGGACTTCCTACACCGGGGAGCTGTTTTTT.

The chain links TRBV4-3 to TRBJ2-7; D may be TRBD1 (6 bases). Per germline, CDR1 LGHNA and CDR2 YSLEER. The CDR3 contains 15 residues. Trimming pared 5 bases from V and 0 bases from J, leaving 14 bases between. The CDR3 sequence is CASSVAMGASYEQYF. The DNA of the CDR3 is TGCGCCAGCAGCGTTGCTATGGGGGCCTCCTACGAGCAGTACTTC.

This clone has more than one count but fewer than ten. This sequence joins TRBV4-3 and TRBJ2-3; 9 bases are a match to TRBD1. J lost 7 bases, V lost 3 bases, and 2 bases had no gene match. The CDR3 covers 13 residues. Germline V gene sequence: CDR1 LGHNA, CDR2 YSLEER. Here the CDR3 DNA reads TGCGCCAGCAGCCAGGACAGGGGTTATACGCAGTATTTT. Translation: CASSQDRGYTQYF.

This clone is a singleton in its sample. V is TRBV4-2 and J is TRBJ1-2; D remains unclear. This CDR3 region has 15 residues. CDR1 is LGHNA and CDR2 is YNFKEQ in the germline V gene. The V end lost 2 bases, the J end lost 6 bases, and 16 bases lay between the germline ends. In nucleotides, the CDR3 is TGTGCCAGCAGCCAATCTAAGGGAGGGTATGATGGCTACACCTTC. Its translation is CASSQSKGGYDGYTF.

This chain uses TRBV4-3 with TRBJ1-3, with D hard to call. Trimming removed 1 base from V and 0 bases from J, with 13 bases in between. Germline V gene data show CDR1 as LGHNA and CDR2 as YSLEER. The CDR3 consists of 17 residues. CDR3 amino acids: CASSQVALTRSGNTIYF. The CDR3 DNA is TGCGCCAGCAGCCAAGTTGCTTTGACGCGCTCTGGAAACACCATATATTTT.

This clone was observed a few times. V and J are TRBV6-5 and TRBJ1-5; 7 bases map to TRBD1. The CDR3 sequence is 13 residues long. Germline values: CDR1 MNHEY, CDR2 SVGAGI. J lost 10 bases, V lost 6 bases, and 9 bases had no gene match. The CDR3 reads CASRTGTAGPQHF. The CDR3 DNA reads TGTGCCAGCAGGACCGGGACAGCTGGTCCCCAGCATTTT.

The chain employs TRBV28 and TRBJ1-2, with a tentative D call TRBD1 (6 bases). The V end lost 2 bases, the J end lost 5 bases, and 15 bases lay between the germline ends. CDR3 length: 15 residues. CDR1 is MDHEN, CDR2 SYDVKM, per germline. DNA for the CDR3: TGTGCCAGCAGTTTACCCCCCGGACAGATTTATGGCTACACCTTC. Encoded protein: CASSLPPGQIYGYTF.

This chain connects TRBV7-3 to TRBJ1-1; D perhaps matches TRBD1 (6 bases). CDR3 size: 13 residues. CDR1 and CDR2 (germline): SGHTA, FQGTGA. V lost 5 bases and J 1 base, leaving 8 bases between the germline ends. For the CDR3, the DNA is TGTGCCAGCAGCGTGGACAGGAACACTGAAGCTTTCTTT. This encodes CASSVDRNTEAFF.

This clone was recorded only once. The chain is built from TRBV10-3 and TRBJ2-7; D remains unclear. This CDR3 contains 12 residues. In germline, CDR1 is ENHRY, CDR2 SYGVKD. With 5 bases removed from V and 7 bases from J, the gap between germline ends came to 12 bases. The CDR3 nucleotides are TGTGCCATCAGTCCGGGCGGATCAGAGCAGTACTTC. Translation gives CAISPGGSEQYF.

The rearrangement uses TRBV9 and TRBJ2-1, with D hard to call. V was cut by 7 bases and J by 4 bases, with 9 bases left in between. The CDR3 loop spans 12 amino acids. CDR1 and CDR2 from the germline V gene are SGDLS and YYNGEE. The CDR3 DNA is TGTGCCAGCGGGAAGGATTACAATGAGCAGTTCTTC. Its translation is CASGKDYNEQFF.

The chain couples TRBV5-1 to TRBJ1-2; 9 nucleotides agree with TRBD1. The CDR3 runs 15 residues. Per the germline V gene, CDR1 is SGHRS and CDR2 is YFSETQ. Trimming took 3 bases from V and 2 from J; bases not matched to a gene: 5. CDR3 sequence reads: CASSSGQGVNYGYTF. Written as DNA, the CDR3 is TGCGCCAGCAGCTCGGGACAGGGTGTAAACTATGGCTACACCTTC.

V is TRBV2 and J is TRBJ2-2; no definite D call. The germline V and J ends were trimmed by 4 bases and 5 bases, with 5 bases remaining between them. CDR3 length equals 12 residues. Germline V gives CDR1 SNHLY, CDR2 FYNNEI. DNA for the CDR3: TGTGCCAGCAGTGTTAGGACCGGGGAGCTGTTTTTT. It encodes CASSVRTGELFF.

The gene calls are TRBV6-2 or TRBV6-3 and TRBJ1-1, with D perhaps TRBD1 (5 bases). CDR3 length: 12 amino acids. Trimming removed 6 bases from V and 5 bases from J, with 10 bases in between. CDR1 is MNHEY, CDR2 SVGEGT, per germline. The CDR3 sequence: CASSPQATEAFF. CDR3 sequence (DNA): TGTGCCAGCAGCCCACAGGCAACTGAAGCTTTCTTT.

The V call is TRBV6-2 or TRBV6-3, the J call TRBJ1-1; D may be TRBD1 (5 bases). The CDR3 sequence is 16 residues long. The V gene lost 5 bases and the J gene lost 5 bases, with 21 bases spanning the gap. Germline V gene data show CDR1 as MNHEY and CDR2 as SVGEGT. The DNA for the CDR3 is TGTGCCAGCAGTCCATCGAGCTCTGGGGGGTGGACTGAAGCTTTCTTT. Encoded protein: CASSPSSSGGWTEAFF.

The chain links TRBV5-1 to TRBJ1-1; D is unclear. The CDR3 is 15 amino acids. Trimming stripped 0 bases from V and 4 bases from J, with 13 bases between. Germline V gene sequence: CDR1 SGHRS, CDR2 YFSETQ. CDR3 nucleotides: TGCGCCAGCAGCTTGGATTTGGTGTATTCCACTGAAGCTTTCTTT. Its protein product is CASSLDLVYSTEAFF.

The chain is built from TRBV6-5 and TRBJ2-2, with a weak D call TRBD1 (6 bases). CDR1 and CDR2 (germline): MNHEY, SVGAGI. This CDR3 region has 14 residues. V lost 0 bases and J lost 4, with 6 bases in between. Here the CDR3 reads CASSYSTGTGELFF. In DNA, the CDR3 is TGTGCCAGCAGTTACTCGACAGGCACCGGGGAGCTGTTTTTT.

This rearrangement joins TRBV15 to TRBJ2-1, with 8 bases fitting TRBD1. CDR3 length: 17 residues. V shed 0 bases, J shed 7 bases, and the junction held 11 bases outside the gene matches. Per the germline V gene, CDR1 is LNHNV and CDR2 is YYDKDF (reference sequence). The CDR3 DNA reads TGTGCCACCAGCAGAGATCAGGGGGCGGCGATCGGAAATGAGCAGTTCTTC. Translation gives CATSRDQGAAIGNEQFF.

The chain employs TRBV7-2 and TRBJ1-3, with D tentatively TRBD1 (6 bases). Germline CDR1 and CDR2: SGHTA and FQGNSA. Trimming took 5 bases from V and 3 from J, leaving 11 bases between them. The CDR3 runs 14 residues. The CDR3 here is CASSLQGDGNTIYF. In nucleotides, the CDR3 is TGTGCCAGCAGCCTACAGGGAGATGGAAACACCATATATTTT. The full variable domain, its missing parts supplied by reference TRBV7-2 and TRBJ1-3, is GAGVSQSPSNKVTEKGKDVELRCDPISGHTALYWYRQSLGQGLEFLIYFQGNSAPDKSGLPSDRFSAERTGGSVSTLTIQRTQQEDSAVYLCASSLQGDGNTIYFGEGSWLTVV.

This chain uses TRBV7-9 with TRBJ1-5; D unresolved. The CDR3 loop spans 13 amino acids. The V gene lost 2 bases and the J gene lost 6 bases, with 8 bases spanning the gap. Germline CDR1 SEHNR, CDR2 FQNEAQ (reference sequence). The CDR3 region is CASSLIEGQPQHF. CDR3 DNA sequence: TGTGCCAGCAGCTTAATAGAGGGTCAGCCCCAGCATTTT.

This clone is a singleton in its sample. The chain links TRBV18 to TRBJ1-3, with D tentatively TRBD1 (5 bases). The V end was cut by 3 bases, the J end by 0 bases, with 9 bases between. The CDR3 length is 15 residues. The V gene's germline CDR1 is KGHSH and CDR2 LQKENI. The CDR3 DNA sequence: TGTGCCAGCTCACCCGACAGTCACTCTGGAAACACCATATATTTT. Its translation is CASSPDSHSGNTIYF.

The CDR3 nucleotides are TGTGCCAGCAGTCGACCGACAGGGAACTATGGCTACACCTTC. Amino acid sequence: CASSRPTGNYGYTF. The chain has TRBV6-2 or TRBV6-3 and TRBJ1-2; TRBD1 matches 7 bases. Unmatched junction bases numbered 5, after V lost 5 bases and J lost 2 bases. Germline V gene data show CDR1 as MNHEY and CDR2 as SVGEGT. CDR3 size: 14 residues.

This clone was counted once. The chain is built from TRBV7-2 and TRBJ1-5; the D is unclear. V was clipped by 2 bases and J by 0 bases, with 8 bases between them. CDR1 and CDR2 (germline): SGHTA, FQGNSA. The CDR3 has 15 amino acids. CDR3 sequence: CASSLYGDSNQPQHF. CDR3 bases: TGTGCCAGCAGCTTATACGGGGATAGCAATCAGCCCCAGCATTTT.

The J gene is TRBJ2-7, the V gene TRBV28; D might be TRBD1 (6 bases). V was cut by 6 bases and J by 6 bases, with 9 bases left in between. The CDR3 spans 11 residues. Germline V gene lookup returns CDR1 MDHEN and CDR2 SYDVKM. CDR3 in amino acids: CASSTRGEQYF. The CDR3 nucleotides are TGTGCCAGCAGCACCAGGGGCGAGCAGTACTTC.

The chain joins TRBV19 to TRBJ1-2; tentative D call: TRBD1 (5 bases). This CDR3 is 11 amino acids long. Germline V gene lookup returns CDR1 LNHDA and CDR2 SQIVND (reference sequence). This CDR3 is CAVQDYYGYTF. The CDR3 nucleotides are TGTGCTGTACAGGATTACTATGGCTACACCTTC.

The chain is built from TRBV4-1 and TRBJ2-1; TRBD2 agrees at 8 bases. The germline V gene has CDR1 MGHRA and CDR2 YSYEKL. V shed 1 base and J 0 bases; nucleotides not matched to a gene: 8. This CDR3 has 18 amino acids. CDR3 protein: CASSQGRGGLPSYNEQFF. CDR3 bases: TGCGCCAGCAGCCAAGGTCGGGGGGGGCTTCCCTCCTACAATGAGCAGTTCTTC.